What follows are 3 T cell receptor beta chains derived from one specimen sequenced in a study of blood T cell repertoires in COVID-19. The table came from immunoSEQ multiplex PCR; TCRdb's copy has only in-frame clones and leaves some out. The profile shows hundreds of thousands of clones, roughly 86% of them singletons. Sample: peripheral blood. Every receptor here comes from a woman aged 55-70 years who had recovered from COVID-19.

The chain carries TRBV4-1 and TRBJ1-1; 7 bases are a match to TRBD1. Germline lookup yields CDR1 MGHRA and CDR2 YSYEKL. The V segment lost 3 bases and the J segment 4 bases; nucleotides outside the gene matches: 8. The CDR3 sequence is 15 residues long. The chain's CDR3 is CASSQMGQRSTEAFF. DNA of the CDR3: TGCGCCAGCAGCCAGATGGGACAGAGGAGCACTGAAGCTTTCTTT.

The V call is TRBV2, the J call TRBJ2-1; possibly TRBD1 for D (6 bases). Germline CDR1 is SNHLY and CDR2 is FYNNEI. This CDR3 spans 15 amino acids. The V end was cut by 10 bases, the J end by 0 bases, with 16 bases between. Here the CDR3 DNA reads TGTGCCACGGTGCTGAGGGGACACTCCTACAATGAGCAGTTCTTC. Its protein product is CATVLRGHSYNEQFF.

The chain links TRBV6-2 or TRBV6-3 to TRBJ2-2, with 11 bases identical to TRBD2. Germline CDR1 is MNHEY and CDR2 is SVGEGT. This CDR3 spans 20 amino acids. With V trimmed by 7 bases and J by 0 bases, 16 bases remained unmatched. CDR3 in amino acids: CASTPIGLAGGIANTGELFF. The CDR3 bases are TGTGCCAGCACCCCCATTGGCCTAGCGGGGGGTATCGCGAACACCGGGGAGCTGTTTTTT.